One sample yielded the 4 T cell receptor beta chains listed below, sequenced in a study of glioma-infiltrating T cells. The iRepertoire nested amplicon-rescue multiplex PCR amplified TCR alpha and beta CDR3s from RNA. TCRdb independently ran MiXCR on the multiplex PCR reads; one entry per CDR3 protein. The sample includes around 190,000 distinct CDR3 sequences, more than 25% seen only once; the top ten take about 19%. Sequencing input: glioma tissue, nonneoplastic brain tissue, or PBMCs (not recorded which). Receptors were obtained from a human donor with low-grade glioma or glioblastoma, undergoing nonglioma brain surgery, or in good health (not recorded which).

This clonotype was seen at least ten times. The chain is built from TRBV27 and TRBJ1-5; D uncertain. The CDR3 sequence is 13 residues long. Germline values: CDR1 MNHEY, CDR2 SMNVEV (reference sequence). V lost 5 bases to trimming and J lost 6 bases, with 11 bases between them. In DNA, the CDR3 is TGTGCCAGCAGTCCGCAGGTCGGTCAGCCCCAGCATTTT. Its protein product is CASSPQVGQPQHF.

A single count supports this clonotype. This may be a read error: a much more frequent sequence differs by one nucleotide. The chain carries TRBV6-4 and TRBJ2-1; D gene ambiguous. This CDR3 comprises 15 residues. V was pared by 0 bases and J by 4 bases, with 10 bases between. The germline gives CDR1 MRHNA, CDR2 SNTAGT. The CDR3 DNA reads TGTGCCAGCAGTGACTCGTATGTTAGTTACAATGAGCAGTTCTTC. Its translation: CASSDSYVSYNEQFF.

CDR3 sequence reads: CASSFGYLSSYEQYF. The CDR3 region has the DNA TGTGCCAGCAGTTTTGGCTACCTGAGCTCCTACGAGCAGTACTTC. The rearrangement uses TRBV12-3 or TRBV12-4 and TRBJ2-7; no reliable D call. The V gene lost 3 bases and the J gene lost 0 bases, with 12 bases spanning the gap. This CDR3 has 15 amino acids.

The sample holds many counts of this clonotype. This sequence joins TRBV7-2 and TRBJ1-1, with no clear D. Germline values: CDR1 SGHTA, CDR2 FQGNSA. The CDR3 extends over 14 amino acids. V was shortened by 2 bases and J by 1 base, with 8 bases between the two germline ends. CDR3 bases: TGTGCCAGCAGCTTAAGACTACGGAACACTGAAGCTTTCTTT. Residues: CASSLRLRNTEAFF.